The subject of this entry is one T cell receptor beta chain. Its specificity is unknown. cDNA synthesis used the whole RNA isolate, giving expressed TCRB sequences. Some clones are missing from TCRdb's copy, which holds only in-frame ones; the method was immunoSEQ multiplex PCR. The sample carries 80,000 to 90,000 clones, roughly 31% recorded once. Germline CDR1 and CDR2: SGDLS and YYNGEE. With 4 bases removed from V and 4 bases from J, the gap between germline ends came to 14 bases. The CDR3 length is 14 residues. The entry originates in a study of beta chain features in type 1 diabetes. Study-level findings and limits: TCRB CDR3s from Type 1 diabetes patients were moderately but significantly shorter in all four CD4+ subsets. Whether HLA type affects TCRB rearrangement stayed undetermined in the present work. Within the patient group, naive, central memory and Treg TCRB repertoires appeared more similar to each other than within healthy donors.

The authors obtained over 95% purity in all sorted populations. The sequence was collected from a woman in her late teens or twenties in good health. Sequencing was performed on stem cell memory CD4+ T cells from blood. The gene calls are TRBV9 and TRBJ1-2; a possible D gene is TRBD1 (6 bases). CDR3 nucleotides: TGTGCCAGCAGCTCTCAGGGGATAGGCTATGGCTACACCTTC. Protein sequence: CASSSQGIGYGYTF.